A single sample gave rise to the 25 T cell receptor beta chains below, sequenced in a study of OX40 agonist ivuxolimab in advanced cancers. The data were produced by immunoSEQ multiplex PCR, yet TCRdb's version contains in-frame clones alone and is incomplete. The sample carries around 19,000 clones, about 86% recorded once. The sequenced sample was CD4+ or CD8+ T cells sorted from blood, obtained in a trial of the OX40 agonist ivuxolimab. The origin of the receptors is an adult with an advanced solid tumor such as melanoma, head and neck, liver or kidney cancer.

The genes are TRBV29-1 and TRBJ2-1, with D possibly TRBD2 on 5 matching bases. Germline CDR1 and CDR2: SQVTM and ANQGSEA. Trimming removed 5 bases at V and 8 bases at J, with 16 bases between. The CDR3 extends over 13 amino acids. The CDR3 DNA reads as TGCAGCGTTTCGGGGAGTGGCGTGTATGAGCAGTTCTTC. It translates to CSVSGSGVYEQFF.

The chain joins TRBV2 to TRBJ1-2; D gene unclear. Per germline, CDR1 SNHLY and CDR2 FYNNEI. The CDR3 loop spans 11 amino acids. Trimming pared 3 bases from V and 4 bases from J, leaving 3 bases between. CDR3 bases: TGTGCCAGCAGTGAGGGCTATGGCTACACCTTC. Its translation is CASSEGYGYTF.

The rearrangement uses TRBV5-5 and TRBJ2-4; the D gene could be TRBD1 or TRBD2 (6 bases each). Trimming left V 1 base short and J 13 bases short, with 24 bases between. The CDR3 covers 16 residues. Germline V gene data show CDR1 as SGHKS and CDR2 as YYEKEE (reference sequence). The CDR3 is CASSLFGGQALGPQYF. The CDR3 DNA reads TGTGCCAGCAGCTTGTTTGGGGGGCAGGCCTTGGGGCCGCAGTACTTC.

CDR3 residues: CASSLEVKGSTEAFF. CDR3 DNA sequence: TGTGCCAGCAGCTTAGAGGTGAAGGGTAGCACTGAAGCTTTCTTT. This chain joins TRBV7-9 and TRBJ1-1, with D unresolved. The germline V gene has CDR1 SEHNR and CDR2 FQNEAQ (reference sequence). Between the trimmed V and J ends, which lost 1 base and 4 bases, there was a span of 13 bases. The CDR3 loop spans 15 amino acids. The full variable domain, with the rest looked up from reference TRBV7-9 and TRBJ1-1, is DTGVSQNPRHKITKRGQNVTFRCDPISEHNRLYWYRQTLGQGPEFLTYFQNEAQLEKSRLLSDRFSAERPKGSFSTLEIQRTEQGDSAMYLCASSLEVKGSTEAFFGQGTRLTVV.

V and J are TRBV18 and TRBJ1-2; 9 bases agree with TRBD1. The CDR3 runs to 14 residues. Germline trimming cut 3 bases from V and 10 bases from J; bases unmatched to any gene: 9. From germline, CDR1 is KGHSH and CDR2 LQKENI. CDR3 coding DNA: TGTGCCAGCTCACCGTCCTCGGGACAGGGTGTCTACACCTTC. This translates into CASSPSSGQGVYTF. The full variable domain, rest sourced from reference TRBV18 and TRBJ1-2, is NAGVMQNPRHLVRRRGQEARLRCSPMKGHSHVYWYRQLPEEGLKFMVYLQKENIIDESGMPKERFSAEFPKEGPSILRIQQVVRGDSAAYFCASSPSSGQGVYTFGSGTRLTVV.

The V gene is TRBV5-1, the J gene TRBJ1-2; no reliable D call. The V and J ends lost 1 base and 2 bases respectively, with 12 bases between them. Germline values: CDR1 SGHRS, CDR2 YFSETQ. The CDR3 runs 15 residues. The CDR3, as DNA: TGCGCCAGCAGCTTGTCCGGGGAGGAAAACTATGGCTACACCTTC. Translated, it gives CASSLSGEENYGYTF.

The CDR3 protein is CASSLSMGNQETQYF. The CDR3 region has the DNA TGTGCCAGCAGCTTATCAATGGGGAATCAAGAGACCCAGTACTTC. The V and J genes are TRBV7-6 and TRBJ2-5; no clear D. The CDR3 spans 15 residues. Per the germline V gene, CDR1 is SGHVS and CDR2 is FNYEAQ. The V end lost 2 bases, the J end lost 2 bases, and 12 bases lay between the germline ends.

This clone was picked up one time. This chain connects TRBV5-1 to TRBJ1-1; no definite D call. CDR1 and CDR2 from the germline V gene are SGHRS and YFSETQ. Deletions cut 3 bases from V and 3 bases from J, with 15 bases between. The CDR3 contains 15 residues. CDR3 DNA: TGCGCCAGCAGCTCCCGGGATCCGCTGGACACTGAAGCTTTCTTT. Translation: CASSSRDPLDTEAFF.

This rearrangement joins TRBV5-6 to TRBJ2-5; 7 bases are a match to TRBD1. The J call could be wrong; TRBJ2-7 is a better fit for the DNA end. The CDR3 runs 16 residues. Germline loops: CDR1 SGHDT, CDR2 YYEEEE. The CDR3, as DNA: TGTGCCAGCAGCTTGGCCACTGGGACAGTCTCCTACGAGCAGTACTTC. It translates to CASSLATGTVSYEQYF.

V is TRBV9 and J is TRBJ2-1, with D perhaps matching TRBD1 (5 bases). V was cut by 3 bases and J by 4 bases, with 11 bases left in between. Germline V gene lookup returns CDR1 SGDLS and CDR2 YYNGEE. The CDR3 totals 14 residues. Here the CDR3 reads CASSARDSYNEQFF. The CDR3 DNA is TGTGCCAGCAGCGCTCGAGACAGTTACAATGAGCAGTTCTTC.

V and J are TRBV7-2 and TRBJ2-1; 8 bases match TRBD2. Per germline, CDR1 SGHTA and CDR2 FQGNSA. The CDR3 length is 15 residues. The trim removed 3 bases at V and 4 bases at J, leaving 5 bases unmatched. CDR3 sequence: CASSLNSGAYNEQFF. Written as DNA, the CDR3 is TGTGCCAGCAGCTTGAATAGCGGGGCATACAATGAGCAGTTCTTC. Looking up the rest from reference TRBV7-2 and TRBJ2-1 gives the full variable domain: GAGVSQSPSNKVTEKGKDVELRCDPISGHTALYWYRQSLGQGLEFLIYFQGNSAPDKSGLPSDRFSAERTGGSVSTLTIQRTQQEDSAVYLCASSLNSGAYNEQFFGPGTRLTVL.

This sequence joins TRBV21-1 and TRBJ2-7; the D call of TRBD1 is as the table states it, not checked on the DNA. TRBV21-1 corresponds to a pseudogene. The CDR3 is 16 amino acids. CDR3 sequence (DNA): TGTGCCAGCAGCTCGCAGGGACAGCCCATCTCCTACGAGCAGTACTTC. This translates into CASSSQGQPISYEQYF.

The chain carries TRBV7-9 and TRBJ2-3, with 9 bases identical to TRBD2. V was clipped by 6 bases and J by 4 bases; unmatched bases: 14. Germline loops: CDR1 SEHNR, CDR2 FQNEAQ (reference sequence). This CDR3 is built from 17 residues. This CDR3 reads CASRSPWGGRAPDTQYF. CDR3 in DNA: TGTGCCAGCAGGTCCCCATGGGGCGGGAGGGCCCCAGATACGCAGTATTTT. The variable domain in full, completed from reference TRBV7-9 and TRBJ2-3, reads DTGVSQNPRHKITKRGQNVTFRCDPISEHNRLYWYRQTLGQGPEFLTYFQNEAQLEKSRLLSDRFSAERPKGSFSTLEIQRTEQGDSAMYLCASRSPWGGRAPDTQYFGPGTRLTVL.

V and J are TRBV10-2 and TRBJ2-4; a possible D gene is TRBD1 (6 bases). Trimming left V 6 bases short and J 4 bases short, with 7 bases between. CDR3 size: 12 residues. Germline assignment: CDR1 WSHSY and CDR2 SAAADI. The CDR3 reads CASSGQKNIQYF. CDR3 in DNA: TGCGCCAGCAGCGGACAGAAAAACATTCAGTACTTC.

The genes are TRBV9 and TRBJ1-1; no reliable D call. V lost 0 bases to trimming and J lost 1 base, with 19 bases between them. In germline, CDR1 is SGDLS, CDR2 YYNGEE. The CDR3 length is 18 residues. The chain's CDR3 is CASSVVKGAHNPNTEAFF. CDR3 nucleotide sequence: TGTGCCAGCAGCGTAGTGAAGGGTGCTCATAACCCGAACACTGAAGCTTTCTTT.

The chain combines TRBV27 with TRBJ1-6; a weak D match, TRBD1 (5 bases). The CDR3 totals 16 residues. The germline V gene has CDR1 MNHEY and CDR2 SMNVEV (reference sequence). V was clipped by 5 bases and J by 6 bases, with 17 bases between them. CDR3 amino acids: CASSPQGPITNSPLHF. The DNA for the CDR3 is TGTGCCAGCAGTCCGCAGGGTCCCATTACTAATTCACCCCTCCACTTT.

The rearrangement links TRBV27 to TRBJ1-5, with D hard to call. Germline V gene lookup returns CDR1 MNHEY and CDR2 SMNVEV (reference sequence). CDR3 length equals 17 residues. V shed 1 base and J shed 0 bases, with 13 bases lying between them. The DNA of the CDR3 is TGTGCCAGCAGTTTATATGGTAGGAGAGCTAGCAATCAGCCCCAGCATTTT. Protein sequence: CASSLYGRRASNQPQHF.

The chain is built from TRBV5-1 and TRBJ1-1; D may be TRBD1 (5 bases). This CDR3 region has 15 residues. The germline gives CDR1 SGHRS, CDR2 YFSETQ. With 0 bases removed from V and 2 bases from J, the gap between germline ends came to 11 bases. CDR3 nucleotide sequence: TGCGCCAGCAGCTTGGTACCAGGGAGAAACACTGAAGCTTTCTTT. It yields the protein CASSLVPGRNTEAFF.

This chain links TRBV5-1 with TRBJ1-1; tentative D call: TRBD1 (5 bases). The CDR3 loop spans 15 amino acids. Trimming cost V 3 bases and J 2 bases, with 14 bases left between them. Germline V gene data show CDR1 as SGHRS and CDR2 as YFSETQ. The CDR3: CASSSGLSTNTEAFF. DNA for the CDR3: TGCGCCAGCAGCTCGGGACTTTCGACTAACACTGAAGCTTTCTTT.

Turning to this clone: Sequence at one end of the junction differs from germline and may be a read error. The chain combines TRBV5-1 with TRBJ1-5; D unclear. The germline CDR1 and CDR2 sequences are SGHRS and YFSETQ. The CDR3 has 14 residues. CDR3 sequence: CASSPDGFNRPQHF. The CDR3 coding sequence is TGCGCCAGCAGCCCCGACGGCTTCAATCGGCCCCAGCATTTT.

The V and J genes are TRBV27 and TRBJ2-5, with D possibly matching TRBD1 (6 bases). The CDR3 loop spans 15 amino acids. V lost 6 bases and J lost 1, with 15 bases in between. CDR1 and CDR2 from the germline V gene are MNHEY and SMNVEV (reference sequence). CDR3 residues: CASSPWDKSQETQYF. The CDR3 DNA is TGTGCCAGCAGCCCCTGGGACAAAAGCCAAGAGACCCAGTACTTC.

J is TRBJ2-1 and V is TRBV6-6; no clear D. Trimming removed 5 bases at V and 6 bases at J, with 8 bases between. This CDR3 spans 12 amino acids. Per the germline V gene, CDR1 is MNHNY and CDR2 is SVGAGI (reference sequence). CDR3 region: CASSHPGNEQFF. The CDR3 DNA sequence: TGTGCCAGCAGTCACCCGGGCAATGAGCAGTTCTTC.

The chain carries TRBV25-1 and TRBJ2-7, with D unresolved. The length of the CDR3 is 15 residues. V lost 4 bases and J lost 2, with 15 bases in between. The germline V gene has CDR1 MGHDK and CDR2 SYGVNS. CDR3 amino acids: CASSVQPDPPYEQYF. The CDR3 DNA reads TGTGCCAGCAGTGTTCAACCGGATCCACCCTACGAGCAGTACTTC.

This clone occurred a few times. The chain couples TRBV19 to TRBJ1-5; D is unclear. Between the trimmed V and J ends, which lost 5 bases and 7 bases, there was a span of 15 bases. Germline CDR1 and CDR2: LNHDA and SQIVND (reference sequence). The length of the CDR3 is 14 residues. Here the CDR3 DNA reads TGTGCCAGTAGTTCACCCTCGACTGAACAGCCCCAGCATTTT. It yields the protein CASSSPSTEQPQHF.

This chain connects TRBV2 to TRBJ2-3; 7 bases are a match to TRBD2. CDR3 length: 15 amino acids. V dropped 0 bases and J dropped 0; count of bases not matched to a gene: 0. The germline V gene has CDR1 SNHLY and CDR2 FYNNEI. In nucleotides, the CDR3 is TGTGCCAGCAGTGAAGCAGCGGGGAGCACAGATACGCAGTATTTT. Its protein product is CASSEAAGSTDTQYF. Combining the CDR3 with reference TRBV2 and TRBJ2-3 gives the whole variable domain EPEVTQTPSHQVTQMGQEVILRCVPISNHLYFYWYRQILGQKVEFLVSFYNNEISEKSEIFDDQFSVERPDGSNFTLKIRSTKLEDSAMYFCASSEAAGSTDTQYFGPGTRLTVL.